This T cell receptor (beta chain) was found in a study of blood T cells in healthy people across ages. Broader study findings: Per million T cells, TCR beta diversity dropped roughly linearly as age increased.

Primed by a sample-barcoded 5' primer and a J-beta primer mix, a second PCR proceeded for about 6 to 12 cycles. TCRdb reprocessed the 5' RACE reads via MiXCR and lists one record per CDR3 protein. The repertoire holds over a million distinct CDR3 sequences, with approximately 38% as singletons. This clonotype was detected a few times. Its antigen is unidentified. Each donor was a healthy Caucasian individual from Russia, aged 6 to 90. Germline V gives CDR1 SGHTA, CDR2 FQGNSA. The CDR3 contains 14 residues. The ends were cut back, 4 bases at V and 0 bases at J, with 9 bases in the middle. Sequences were obtained from blood. The J gene is TRBJ1-2, the V gene TRBV7-2; D uncertain. The receptor comes from a woman between 18 and 29 years old in good health. CDR3 sequence reads: CASSSKSTNYGYTF. CDR3 nucleotides: TGTGCCAGCAGCTCGAAGAGTACTAACTATGGCTACACCTTC. Full variable domain (missing parts from reference TRBV7-2 and TRBJ1-2): GAGVSQSPSNKVTEKGKDVELRCDPISGHTALYWYRQSLGQGLEFLIYFQGNSAPDKSGLPSDRFSAERTGGSVSTLTIQRTQQEDSAVYLCASSSKSTNYGYTFGSGTRLTVV.